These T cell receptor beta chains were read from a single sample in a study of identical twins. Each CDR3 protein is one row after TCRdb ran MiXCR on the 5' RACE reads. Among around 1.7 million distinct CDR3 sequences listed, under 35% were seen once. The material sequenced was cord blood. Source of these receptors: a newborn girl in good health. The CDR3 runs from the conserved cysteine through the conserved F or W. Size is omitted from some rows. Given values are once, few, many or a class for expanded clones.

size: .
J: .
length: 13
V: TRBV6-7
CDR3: CASRQGFYNEQYF

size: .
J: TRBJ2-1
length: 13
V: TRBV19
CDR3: CASSTLPQNEQFF

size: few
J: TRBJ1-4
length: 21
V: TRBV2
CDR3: CASNTKRVDGQGIATNEELFF

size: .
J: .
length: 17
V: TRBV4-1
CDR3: CASSHRTSGFSYNEQYF

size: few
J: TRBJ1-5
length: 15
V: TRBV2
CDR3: CASSATGHSNQPQHF

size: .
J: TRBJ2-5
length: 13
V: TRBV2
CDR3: CGSTLDREETQYF

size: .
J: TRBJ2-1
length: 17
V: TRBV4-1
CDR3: CASSLPASGRSYNEQFF

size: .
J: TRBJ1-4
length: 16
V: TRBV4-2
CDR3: CASSQDGGQPREKLFF

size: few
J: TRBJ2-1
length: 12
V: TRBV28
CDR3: CASRKSYFEQFF

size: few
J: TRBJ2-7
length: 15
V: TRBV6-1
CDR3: CASSEGWTGGYEQYF

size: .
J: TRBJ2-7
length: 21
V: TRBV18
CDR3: CASSPRQLGLAGRGSSYEQYF

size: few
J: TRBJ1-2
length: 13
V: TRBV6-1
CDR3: CASQGQAIYGYTF

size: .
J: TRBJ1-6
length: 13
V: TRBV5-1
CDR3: CASSSDRSSPLHF

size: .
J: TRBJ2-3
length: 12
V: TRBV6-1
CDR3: CASRGYSGTQYF

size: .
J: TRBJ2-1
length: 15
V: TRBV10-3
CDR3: CAISEELAGLDEQFF

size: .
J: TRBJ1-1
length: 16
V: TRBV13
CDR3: CASSFHFAGGISEAFF

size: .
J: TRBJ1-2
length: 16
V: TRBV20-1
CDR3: CSARDSAGLANYGYTF

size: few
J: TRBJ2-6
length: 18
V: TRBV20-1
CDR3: CSAPGTSGGYSGANVLTF

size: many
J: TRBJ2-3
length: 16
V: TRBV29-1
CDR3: CSVEEIYRGSTDTQYF

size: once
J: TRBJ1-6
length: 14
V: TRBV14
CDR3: CASSLQGARSPLHF

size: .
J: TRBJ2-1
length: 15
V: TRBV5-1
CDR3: CASSLSAAVINEQFF

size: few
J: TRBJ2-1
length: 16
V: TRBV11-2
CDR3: CASTPFGSGVYNEQFF

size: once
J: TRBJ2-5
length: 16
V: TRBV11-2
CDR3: CASSFMWGGRQKTQYF

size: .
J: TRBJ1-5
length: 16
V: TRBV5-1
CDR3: CASSLVPGTSNQPQHF

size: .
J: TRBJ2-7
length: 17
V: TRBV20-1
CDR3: CSARGWGWGTSGYEQYF

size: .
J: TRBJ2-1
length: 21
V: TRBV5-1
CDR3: CASSSDRAGTSGKSSYNEQFF

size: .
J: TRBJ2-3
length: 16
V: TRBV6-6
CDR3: CASAEPPVAGTDTQYF

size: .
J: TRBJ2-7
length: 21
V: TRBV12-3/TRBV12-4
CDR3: CAGSLLARGLRLAGVSYEQYF

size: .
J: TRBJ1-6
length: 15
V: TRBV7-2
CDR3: CASSLVVRVNSPLHF

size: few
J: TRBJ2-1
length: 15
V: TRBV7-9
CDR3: CASSFGLAGADEQFF

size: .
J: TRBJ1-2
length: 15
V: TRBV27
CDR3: CASSRRGNFNYGYTF

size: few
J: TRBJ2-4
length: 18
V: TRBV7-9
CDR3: CASSLADRSYLAKNIQYF

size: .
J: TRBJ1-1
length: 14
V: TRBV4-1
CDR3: CASSQGTGATEAFF

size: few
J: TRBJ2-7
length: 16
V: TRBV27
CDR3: CASSLGSPITGNEQYF

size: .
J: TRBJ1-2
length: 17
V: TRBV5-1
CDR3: CASSLAGTGGPNYGYTF

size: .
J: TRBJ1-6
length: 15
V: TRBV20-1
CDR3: CSATLRGRYNSPLHF

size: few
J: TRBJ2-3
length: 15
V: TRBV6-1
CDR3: CASGGLAGPVDTQYF